This T cell receptor beta chain appears in the sequencing data of a study of T cells expressing NK-cell markers. Germline loops: CDR1 MNHEY, CDR2 SMNVEV (reference sequence). The CDR3 is 19 amino acids. To note about this clonotype: No antigen is known for it.

Study-level points and caveats: In a handful of donors, dominant CD3+CD56+NKG2C+ clones formed about 1.0-7.5% of CD8+ cells. These clonotypes also led the CD3+CD56-NKG2C+ fraction in several donors.

UMIs were included in TCR beta cDNA generated by 5'RACE template switching. TCRdb reworked the 5' RACE reads into one entry per CDR3 protein, no DNA. The sample holds hundreds of thousands of distinct CDR3 sequences. The TCR sequence derives from a man in his late teens or twenties in good health. Sequencing was done on a sample of blood T cells: a sorted CD56 or NKG2C T cell subset, CD4+ or CD8+ T cells, or bulk PBMC T cells (not recorded which). This chain connects TRBV27 to TRBJ2-5; lacking DNA, the TRBD2 call made by TCRdb goes unchecked. The CDR3 sequence: CASSPASGRARVDSETQYF.